This T cell receptor (beta chain) was profiled in a study of cytomegalovirus exposure and HLA in healthy donors. Overall study results and limits: One variant, a missense change in DCLRE1C, was linked in a later analysis to TCR beta V- and J-gene trimming. More clonal expansion characterized HLA-associated TCR beta chains than equally common others in a later analysis.

The germline CDR1 and CDR2 sequences are SEHNR and FQNEAQ (reference sequence). The CDR3 spans 13 residues. V lost 5 bases to trimming and J lost 5 bases, with 12 bases between them. The PCR was carried out with 60 Vbeta primers and 13 Jbeta primers. The data were produced by immunoSEQ multiplex PCR, yet TCRdb's version contains in-frame clones alone and is incomplete. The sample contains about 73,000 clones, roughly 71% of which appear only once. A note on this clone: The antigen is unknown.

Though nominally healthy at sampling, donors likely had unrecorded immune exposures. The gene calls are TRBV7-9 and TRBJ2-5, with no clear D. The clonotype originates from a man in his 70s in good health and CMV-seronegative. Sequencing was done on a sample of PBMCs. The CDR3 protein is CASSIGLSETQYF. DNA for the CDR3: TGTGCCAGCAGCATCGGTCTCTCGGAGACCCAGTACTTC. Drawing the rest from reference TRBV7-9 and TRBJ2-5, the complete variable domain is DTGVSQNPRHKITKRGQNVTFRCDPISEHNRLYWYRQTLGQGPEFLTYFQNEAQLEKSRLLSDRFSAERPKGSFSTLEIQRTEQGDSAMYLCASSIGLSETQYFGPGTRLLVL.